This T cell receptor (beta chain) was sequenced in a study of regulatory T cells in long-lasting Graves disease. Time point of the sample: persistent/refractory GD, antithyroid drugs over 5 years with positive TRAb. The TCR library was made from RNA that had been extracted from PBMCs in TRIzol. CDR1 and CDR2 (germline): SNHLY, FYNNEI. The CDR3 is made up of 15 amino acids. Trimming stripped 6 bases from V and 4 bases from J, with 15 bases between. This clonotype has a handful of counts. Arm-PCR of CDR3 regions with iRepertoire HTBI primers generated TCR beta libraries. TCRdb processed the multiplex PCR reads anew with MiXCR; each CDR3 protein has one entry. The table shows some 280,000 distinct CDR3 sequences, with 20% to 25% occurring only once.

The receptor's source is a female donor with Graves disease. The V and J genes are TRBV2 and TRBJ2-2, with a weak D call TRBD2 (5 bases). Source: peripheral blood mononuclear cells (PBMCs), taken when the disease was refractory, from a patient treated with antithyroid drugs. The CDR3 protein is CASRGEVIGTGELFF. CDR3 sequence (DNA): TGTGCCAGCAGGGGAGAGGTGATCGGCACCGGGGAGCTGTTTTTT.